These 16 T cell receptor beta chains were all obtained from the same sample, sequenced in a study (dated by TCRdb to the mid-2010s). Library method: RT-PCR. Sequenced on an Illumina MiSeq. TCRdb itself trimmed the public reads at Q25 with fastp, ran MiXCR and retained productive beta chains. For every CDR3 protein sequence, its rows merge into one entry that carries the most common genes and DNA. This sample comprises hundreds of thousands of distinct CDR3 sequences, more than 13% of them detected only once. In total, the top ten clones hold roughly 3.6% of the sample. The sample consisted of memory CD4+ T cells from blood. The receptors stem from a female donor in good health, serving as a healthy control.

This clonotype was counted at least ten times. The CDR3 nucleotides read TGTGCCAGCAGCCCCCGGTTAGTGTCTGGAAACACCATATATTTT. This gives the protein CASSPRLVSGNTIYF. V usage is TRBV9 and J usage is TRBJ1-3; no definite D call. CDR3 length equals 15 residues. Germline values: CDR1 SGDLS, CDR2 YYNGEE. V dropped 4 bases and J dropped 1 base, with 12 bases sitting between them.

The chain is built from TRBV6-5 and TRBJ1-1; D gene ambiguous. V lost 5 bases and J 2 bases, leaving 21 bases between the germline ends. Germline values: CDR1 MNHEY, CDR2 SVGAGI. CDR3 length: 17 amino acids. The CDR3 nucleotides are TGTGCCAGCAGTGACGGGGTGTACAGCTCTGGAAACACTGAAGCTTTCTTT. This codes for CASSDGVYSSGNTEAFF.

The sample holds a few counts of this clonotype. V usage is TRBV19 and J usage is TRBJ2-7, with a possible D match to TRBD1 (5 bases). This CDR3 contains 14 residues. The V and J ends lost 2 bases and 5 bases respectively, with 13 bases between them. Germline V gene sequence: CDR1 LNHDA, CDR2 SQIVND (reference sequence). For the CDR3, the DNA is TGTGCCAGTAGTATAAGGGGTGATTTGGACGAGCAGTACTTC. Encoded protein: CASSIRGDLDEQYF. Combining the CDR3 with reference TRBV19 and TRBJ2-7 gives the whole variable domain DGGITQSPKYLFRKEGQNVTLSCEQNLNHDAMYWYRQDPGQGLRLIYYSQIVNDFQKGDIAEGYSVSREKKESFPLTVTSAQKNPTAFYLCASSIRGDLDEQYFGPGTRLTVT.

This clonotype was detected ten times or more. At one of its ends the junction is not consistent with the germline gene, which may arise from a read error. The CDR3 DNA reads TGCGCCAGCAGCGGGGGACTAGCGGGAGTAATGGGGCATGTCAACTTC. The encoded protein is CASSGGLAGVMGHVNF. The rearrangement joins TRBV5-1 to TRBJ2-7; 14 nucleotides match TRBD2. The length of the CDR3 is 16 residues. Looked up from germline, CDR1 is SGHRS and CDR2 is YFSETQ.

This clonotype was recorded a few times. V is TRBV4-1 and J is TRBJ2-3, with 10 bases aligning to TRBD1. Germline CDR1 MGHRA, CDR2 YSYEKL. The CDR3 is 16 amino acids. Trimming at V came to 4 bases and at J to 1 base, leaving 5 bases not matched to a gene. In nucleotides, the CDR3 is TGCGCCAGCAGCCCTGGGACAGGGGCGCGCACAGATACGCAGTATTTT. Amino acids: CASSPGTGARTDTQYF.

J is TRBJ1-2 and V is TRBV5-6; D remains ambiguous. The germline CDR1 and CDR2 sequences are SGHDT and YYEEEE. This CDR3 is built from 14 residues. The V end lost 1 base, the J end lost 4 bases, and 11 bases lay between the germline ends. CDR3 in DNA: TGTGCCAGCAGCTTGTGGCCGGGGATCTATGGCTACACCTTC. Its translation: CASSLWPGIYGYTF.

The rearrangement joins TRBV2 to TRBJ1-6; D uncertain. CDR3 length: 14 residues. Trimming pared 7 bases from V and 8 bases from J, leaving 15 bases between. The V gene's germline CDR1 is SNHLY and CDR2 FYNNEI. The DNA for the CDR3 is TGTGCCAGCATCCCGGACGGACGCTATTCACCCCTCCACTTT. Its translation is CASIPDGRYSPLHF.

This clonotype was counted at least ten times. V is TRBV5-5 and J is TRBJ2-7, with 10 positions matching TRBD2. Per germline, CDR1 SGHKS and CDR2 YYEKEE (reference sequence). The CDR3 is 13 amino acids. J gave up 6 bases and V 3 bases, and 3 bases lay outside the gene matches. The CDR3 is CASSWTSGGEQYF. The CDR3 DNA follows: TGTGCCAGCAGCTGGACTAGCGGTGGCGAGCAGTACTTC.

This clonotype was seen repeatedly, ten times or more. J is TRBJ2-1 and V is TRBV20-1; 12 nucleotides agree with TRBD2. V lost 4 bases, J lost 5 bases, and 6 bases stayed unmatched. Germline assignment: CDR1 DFQATT and CDR2 SNEGSKA (reference sequence). The CDR3 extends over 15 amino acids. In nucleotides, the CDR3 is TGCAGTGCTACCCGTCTAGCGGGAGGGGACAATGAGCAGTTCTTC. Its protein is CSATRLAGGDNEQFF.

The rearrangement joins TRBV27 to TRBJ2-5; D perhaps matches TRBD2 (7 bases). The V gene lost 10 bases and the J gene lost 6 bases, with 21 bases spanning the gap. This CDR3 is 14 amino acids long. The germline CDR1 and CDR2 sequences are MNHEY and SMNVEV (reference sequence). The CDR3 region is CATFEGGDLKTQYF. The CDR3 bases are TGTGCCACCTTCGAAGGGGGGGATTTGAAGACCCAGTACTTC.

This clonotype was detected ten times or more. The V gene is TRBV20-1, the J gene TRBJ1-5; maybe TRBD1 (6 bases). V lost 6 bases, J lost 0 bases, and 15 bases lay in between. The germline gives CDR1 DFQATT, CDR2 SNEGSKA (reference sequence). This CDR3 region has 15 residues. In nucleotides, the CDR3 is TGCAGTGCCCTCGAGGACAGTTATAGCAATCAGCCCCAGCATTTT. This sequence encodes CSALEDSYSNQPQHF.

The chain uses TRBV7-2 and TRBJ2-3; D perhaps matches TRBD1 (6 bases). V was trimmed by 4 bases and J by 5 bases, leaving 13 bases between them. CDR1 SGHTA and CDR2 FQGNSA come from the germline V gene. The CDR3 extends over 14 amino acids. The CDR3 DNA is TGTGCCAGCAGCTGGGACAACCAGCAAGATACGCAGTATTTT. Its protein product is CASSWDNQQDTQYF.

This clonotype was counted between two and nine times. The chain combines TRBV7-9 with TRBJ1-5, with 8 positions matching TRBD1. The CDR3 consists of 16 residues. V trimming: 5 bases; J trimming: 6 bases; junction bases outside the gene matches: 12. Per the germline V gene, CDR1 is SEHNR and CDR2 is FQNEAQ (reference sequence). This chain's CDR3 is CASSLDRTGRFQPQHF. The CDR3 DNA reads TGTGCCAGCAGCCTCGACAGGACAGGGCGGTTTCAGCCCCAGCATTTT.

V gene TRBV20-1 combines with J gene TRBJ2-3; 8 bases fit TRBD2. Trimming removed 4 bases from V and 0 bases from J; junction bases left unmatched: 15. Germline V CDR1 and CDR2: DFQATT, SNEGSKA (reference sequence). This CDR3 has 18 amino acids. The CDR3 spells CSAIGTISGRTSTDTQYF. The CDR3 coding sequence is TGCAGTGCTATCGGGACCATAAGCGGGAGAACTAGCACAGATACGCAGTATTTT.

In this sample, this clonotype turned up a few times. This chain connects TRBV7-2 to TRBJ2-1; 14 bases line up with TRBD2. This CDR3 region has 15 residues. CDR1 SGHTA and CDR2 FQGNSA come from the germline V gene. V lost 5 bases to trimming and J lost 13 bases; unmatched junction nucleotides: 10. CDR3 in amino acids: CASSPRLAGGQVQFF. CDR3 bases: TGTGCCAGCAGCCCCAGACTAGCGGGAGGGCAAGTTCAGTTCTTC.

This rearrangement joins TRBV4-3 to TRBJ2-3, with 8 bases matching TRBD1. The CDR3 length is 15 residues. From germline, CDR1 is LGHNA and CDR2 YSLEER. V gave up 1 base and J gave up 8 bases; unmatched junction bases: 8. The DNA for the CDR3 is TGCGCCAGCAGCCAAGTGACAGGGGAACGGGTTACGCAGTATTTT. Its protein is CASSQVTGERVTQYF.